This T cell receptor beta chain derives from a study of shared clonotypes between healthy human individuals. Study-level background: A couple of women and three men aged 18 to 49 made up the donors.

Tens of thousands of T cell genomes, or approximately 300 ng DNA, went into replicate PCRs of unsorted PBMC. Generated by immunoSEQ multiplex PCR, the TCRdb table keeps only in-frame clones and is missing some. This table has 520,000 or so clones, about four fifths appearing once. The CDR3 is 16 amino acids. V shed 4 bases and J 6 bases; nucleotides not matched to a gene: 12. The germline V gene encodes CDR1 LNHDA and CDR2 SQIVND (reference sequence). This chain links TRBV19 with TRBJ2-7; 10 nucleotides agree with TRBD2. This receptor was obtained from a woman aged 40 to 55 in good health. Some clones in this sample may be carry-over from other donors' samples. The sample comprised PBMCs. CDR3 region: CASSRPSSGRASEQYF. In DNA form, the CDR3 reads TGTGCCAGTAGTAGGCCCTCGAGCGGGAGGGCCTCCGAGCAGTACTTC. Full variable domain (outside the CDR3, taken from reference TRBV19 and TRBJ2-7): DGGITQSPKYLFRKEGQNVTLSCEQNLNHDAMYWYRQDPGQGLRLIYYSQIVNDFQKGDIAEGYSVSREKKESFPLTVTSAQKNPTAFYLCASSRPSSGRASEQYFGPGTRLTVT.